This T cell receptor beta chain was observed in a study of blood T cells in healthy people across ages. For the second PCR, which ran for about 7 to 11 cycles, a sample-barcoded 5' primer and a J-beta primer mix were used. TCRdb analysed the 5' RACE reads with MiXCR anew, one entry per CDR3 protein. The sample records approximately 960,000 distinct CDR3 sequences, 25% to 35% being singletons. In its sample, this clonotype was seen once. This sample was also put to use in a study of T cells of mothers and their children.

The receptor's source is a middle-aged woman in good health. The specimen sequenced was blood.

The CDR3 loop reads CASSRPTGTWVVRFF. CDR3 sequence (DNA): TGTGCCAGCAGCCGACCAACAGGGACGTGGGTGGTGCGGTTCTTC. The rearrangement joins TRBV7-9 to TRBJ2-1, with D possibly TRBD1 on 6 matching bases. Trimming shortened V by 5 bases and J by 15 bases, and 26 bases separated the two germline ends. This CDR3 region has 15 residues. Germline CDR1 and CDR2: SEHNR and FQNEAQ (reference sequence).